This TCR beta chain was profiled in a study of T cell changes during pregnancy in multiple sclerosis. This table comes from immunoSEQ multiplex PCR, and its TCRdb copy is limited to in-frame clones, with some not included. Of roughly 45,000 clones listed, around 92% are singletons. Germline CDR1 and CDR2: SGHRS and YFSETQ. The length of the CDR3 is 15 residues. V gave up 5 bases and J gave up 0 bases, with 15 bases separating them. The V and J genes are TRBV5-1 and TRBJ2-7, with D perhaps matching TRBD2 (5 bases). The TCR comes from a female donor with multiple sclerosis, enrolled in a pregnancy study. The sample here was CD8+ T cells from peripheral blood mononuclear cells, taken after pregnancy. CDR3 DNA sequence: TGCGCCAGCAGGGAGCGGCAACCGAGCTCCTACGAGCAGTACTTC. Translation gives CASRERQPSSYEQYF.